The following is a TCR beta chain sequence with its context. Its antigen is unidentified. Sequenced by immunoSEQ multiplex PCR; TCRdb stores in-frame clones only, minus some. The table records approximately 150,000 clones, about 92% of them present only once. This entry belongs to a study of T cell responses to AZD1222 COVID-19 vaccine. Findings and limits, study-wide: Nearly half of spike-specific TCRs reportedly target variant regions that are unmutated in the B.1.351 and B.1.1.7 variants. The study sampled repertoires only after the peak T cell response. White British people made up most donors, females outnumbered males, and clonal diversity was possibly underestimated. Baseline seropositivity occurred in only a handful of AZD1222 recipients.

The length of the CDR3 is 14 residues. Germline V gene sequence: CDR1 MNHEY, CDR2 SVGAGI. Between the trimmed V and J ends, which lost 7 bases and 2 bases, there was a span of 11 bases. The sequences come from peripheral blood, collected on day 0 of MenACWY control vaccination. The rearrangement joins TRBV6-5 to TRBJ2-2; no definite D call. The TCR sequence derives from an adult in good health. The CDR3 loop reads CASTRSKNTGELFF. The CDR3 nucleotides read TGTGCCAGCACCCGATCTAAAAACACCGGGGAGCTGTTTTTT.